These 20 T cell receptor beta chains originate from one sample sequenced in a study of cytomegalovirus exposure and HLA in healthy donors. TCRdb keeps only in-frame clones here, not all; method: immunoSEQ multiplex PCR. The sample includes under 300,000 clones, roughly 89% of them seen just once. The material sequenced was PBMCs. The source of these receptors is a young woman in good health and CMV-seronegative.

The chain joins TRBV13 to TRBJ1-1; D unresolved. The ends were cut back, 5 bases at V and 5 bases at J, with 15 bases in the middle. Germline loops: CDR1 PRHDT, CDR2 FYEKMQ (reference sequence). There are 14 residues in the CDR3. The CDR3 nucleotides read TGTGCCAGCAGCCGCGGCCCGGGGATGACTGAAGCTTTCTTT. Translated, it gives CASSRGPGMTEAFF.

The chain couples TRBV2 to TRBJ2-5; 12 bases fit TRBD2. Germline CDR1 SNHLY, CDR2 FYNNEI. This CDR3 is 13 amino acids long. V trimming: 8 bases; J trimming: 4 bases; junction bases outside the gene matches: 2. The CDR3 DNA is TGTGCCAGCGGACTAGCGGGGTTAGAGACCCAGTACTTC. Residues: CASGLAGLETQYF.

The CDR3 coding sequence is TGCGCCAGCAGCTTGGCCGTCGGGACTAGCGGAGCCGGGGAGCTGTTTTTT. This encodes CASSLAVGTSGAGELFF. The rearrangement links TRBV5-1 to TRBJ2-2; 11 bases match TRBD2. This CDR3 comprises 17 residues. The germline V gene has CDR1 SGHRS and CDR2 YFSETQ. J gave up 6 bases and V 0 bases, and 7 bases lay outside the gene matches.

This clone was observed a single time. This chain links TRBV13 with TRBJ2-7; 7 bases agree with TRBD1. Germline V gene sequence: CDR1 PRHDT, CDR2 FYEKMQ (reference sequence). The CDR3 consists of 13 residues. Unmatched junction bases numbered 7, after V lost 8 bases and J lost 3 bases. The CDR3: CASLRGQNYEQYF. As DNA, the CDR3 is TGTGCCAGCCTTCGGGGACAGAACTACGAGCAGTACTTC.

V and J are TRBV6-6 and TRBJ2-4, with TRBD2 matching 11 bases. The CDR3 is 15 amino acids. Germline V CDR1 and CDR2: MNHNY, SVGAGI (reference sequence). V was clipped by 5 bases and J by 8 bases; unmatched bases: 8. As DNA, the CDR3 is TGTGCCAGCAGTCGCCACGGGACTAGCGGAGACATTCAGTACTTC. This codes for CASSRHGTSGDIQYF.

V usage is TRBV5-1 and J usage is TRBJ2-1, with 9 nucleotides matching TRBD1. J was trimmed by 8 bases and V by 5 bases; bases with no gene match: 11. CDR1 and CDR2 (germline): SGHRS, YFSETQ. The CDR3 has 15 residues. The CDR3 nucleotides read TGCGCCAGCAGTCCCGGGACAGGGCTTACACATGAGCAGTTCTTC. This translates into CASSPGTGLTHEQFF.

This sequence joins TRBV28 and TRBJ2-4; 9 bases fit TRBD2. The CDR3 covers 15 residues. CDR1 MDHEN and CDR2 SYDVKM come from the germline V gene. Trimming took 8 bases from V and 0 from J; bases not matched to a gene: 5. The chain's CDR3 is CASHSGGLAKNIQYF. CDR3 nucleotides: TGTGCCAGCCATAGCGGGGGCCTAGCCAAAAACATTCAGTACTTC.

The chain recombines TRBV27 with TRBJ2-5; the match to TRBD2 covers 11 bases. Per germline, CDR1 MNHEY and CDR2 SMNVEV (reference sequence). The CDR3 length is 15 residues. J lost 5 bases, V lost 6 bases, and 8 bases had no gene match. In DNA, the CDR3 is TGTGCCAGCAGACTAGCGGGGGCATCAATCGAGACCCAGTACTTC. This gives the protein CASRLAGASIETQYF.

This chain uses TRBV6-5 with TRBJ1-6; no reliable D call. The CDR3 has 16 residues. Trimming removed 1 base at V and 7 bases at J, with 14 bases between. The V gene's germline CDR1 is MNHEY and CDR2 SVGAGI. CDR3 in DNA: TGTGCCAGCAGTTACTACCGAGGCCAGCCAAATTCACCCCTCCACTTT. Its translation: CASSYYRGQPNSPLHF.

This chain joins TRBV6-6 and TRBJ2-6; D is perhaps TRBD1 (5 bases). This CDR3 region has 13 residues. CDR1 and CDR2 from the germline V gene are MNHNY and SVGAGI (reference sequence). The V end was cut by 2 bases, the J end by 13 bases, with 12 bases between. The CDR3 sequence is CASSYRTSPVLTF. DNA of the CDR3: TGTGCCAGCAGTTACAGGACAAGCCCAGTCCTGACTTTC.

The CDR3 region is CASSPGATEAFF. CDR3 DNA sequence: TGTGCCAGCTCACCAGGGGCGACTGAAGCTTTCTTT. The gene calls are TRBV18 and TRBJ1-1; D may be TRBD1 (5 bases). Germline V gene data show CDR1 as KGHSH and CDR2 as LQKENI. With 2 bases removed from V and 5 bases from J, the gap between germline ends came to 6 bases. The CDR3 totals 12 residues.

J is TRBJ2-2 and V is TRBV9; 8 bases agree with TRBD1. This CDR3 is 16 amino acids long. V was clipped by 4 bases and J by 7 bases; unmatched bases: 12. Germline V gene sequence: CDR1 SGDLS, CDR2 YYNGEE. The CDR3 DNA sequence: TGTGCCAGCAGCACCAAGGGGGACAGGTATATCGGGGAGCTGTTTTTT. Translation: CASSTKGDRYIGELFF.

This clone was recorded once. The chain employs TRBV2 and TRBJ2-7, with D possibly TRBD2 on 6 matching bases. V lost 8 bases and J 0 bases, leaving 8 bases between the germline ends. The germline V gene has CDR1 SNHLY and CDR2 FYNNEI. The CDR3 runs to 12 residues. The CDR3 coding sequence is TGTGCCAGCCGGCGGGGCTCCTACGAGCAGTACTTC. This encodes CASRRGSYEQYF.

The chain recombines TRBV28 with TRBJ1-5; 9 nucleotides match TRBD1. The germline V gene has CDR1 MDHEN and CDR2 SYDVKM. V trimming: 8 bases; J trimming: 5 bases; junction bases outside the gene matches: 7. CDR3 length: 14 amino acids. CDR3: CASGTGTGHQPQHF. The DNA for the CDR3 is TGTGCCAGCGGCACCGGGACAGGGCATCAGCCCCAGCATTTT.

This clone was counted once. The chain is built from TRBV11-3 and TRBJ2-3; TRBD1 matches 7 bases. Looked up from germline, CDR1 is SGHNT and CDR2 is YENEEA. Trimming took 5 bases from V and 0 from J; bases not matched to a gene: 5. This CDR3 is built from 15 residues. The CDR3 sequence: CASSEGQQSTDTQYF. In nucleotides, the CDR3 is TGTGCCAGCAGCGAGGGACAGCAAAGCACAGATACGCAGTATTTT.

This chain uses TRBV21-1 with TRBJ1-6; the table's D call, TRBD1, has no DNA check behind it. TRBV21-1 is tagged as a pseudogene. The CDR3 spans 21 residues. DNA for the CDR3: TGTGCCAGCAGCATAGGAGAAATCAGGGAAATCGGACCCAACTATAATTCACCCCTCCACTTT. Its translation: CASSIGEIREIGPNYNSPLHF.

This chain joins TRBV5-6 and TRBJ2-2; TRBD1 might be the D (5 bases). V lost 6 bases and J 3 bases, leaving 21 bases between the germline ends. Looked up from germline, CDR1 is SGHDT and CDR2 is YYEEEE. This CDR3 is built from 17 residues. The CDR3 nucleotides are TGTGCCAGCACCCCTCCTCCAGACAGAGAGGACACCGGGGAGCTGTTTTTT. Residues: CASTPPPDREDTGELFF.

The J gene is TRBJ1-5, the V gene TRBV6-1; D not resolved. This CDR3 spans 15 amino acids. Trimming left V 3 bases short and J 3 bases short, with 12 bases between. Germline V gene sequence: CDR1 MNHNS, CDR2 SASEGT. The CDR3 nucleotides read TGTGCCAGCAGTGACGGGGAAATCATCAATCAGCCCCAGCATTTT. The encoded protein is CASSDGEIINQPQHF.

The count of this clone is one. The J gene is TRBJ1-1, the V gene TRBV5-6; D possibly corresponds to TRBD1 (5 bases). Germline lookup yields CDR1 SGHDT and CDR2 YYEEEE. V was trimmed by 0 bases and J by 1 base, leaving 13 bases between them. This CDR3 has 16 amino acids. CDR3: CASSLGYTRANTEAFF. The CDR3 DNA sequence: TGTGCCAGCAGCTTGGGATATACCAGGGCGAACACTGAAGCTTTCTTT.

The chain joins TRBV4-1 to TRBJ2-1; TRBD2 aligns across 9 bases. J was trimmed by 0 bases and V by 4 bases; bases with no gene match: 13. Looked up from germline, CDR1 is MGHRA and CDR2 is YSYEKL. CDR3 size: 19 residues. Here the CDR3 DNA reads TGCGCCAGCAGCCCTGCCGGGCTAGCGGGGATTAGCTCCTACAATGAGCAGTTCTTC. Its protein product is CASSPAGLAGISSYNEQFF.